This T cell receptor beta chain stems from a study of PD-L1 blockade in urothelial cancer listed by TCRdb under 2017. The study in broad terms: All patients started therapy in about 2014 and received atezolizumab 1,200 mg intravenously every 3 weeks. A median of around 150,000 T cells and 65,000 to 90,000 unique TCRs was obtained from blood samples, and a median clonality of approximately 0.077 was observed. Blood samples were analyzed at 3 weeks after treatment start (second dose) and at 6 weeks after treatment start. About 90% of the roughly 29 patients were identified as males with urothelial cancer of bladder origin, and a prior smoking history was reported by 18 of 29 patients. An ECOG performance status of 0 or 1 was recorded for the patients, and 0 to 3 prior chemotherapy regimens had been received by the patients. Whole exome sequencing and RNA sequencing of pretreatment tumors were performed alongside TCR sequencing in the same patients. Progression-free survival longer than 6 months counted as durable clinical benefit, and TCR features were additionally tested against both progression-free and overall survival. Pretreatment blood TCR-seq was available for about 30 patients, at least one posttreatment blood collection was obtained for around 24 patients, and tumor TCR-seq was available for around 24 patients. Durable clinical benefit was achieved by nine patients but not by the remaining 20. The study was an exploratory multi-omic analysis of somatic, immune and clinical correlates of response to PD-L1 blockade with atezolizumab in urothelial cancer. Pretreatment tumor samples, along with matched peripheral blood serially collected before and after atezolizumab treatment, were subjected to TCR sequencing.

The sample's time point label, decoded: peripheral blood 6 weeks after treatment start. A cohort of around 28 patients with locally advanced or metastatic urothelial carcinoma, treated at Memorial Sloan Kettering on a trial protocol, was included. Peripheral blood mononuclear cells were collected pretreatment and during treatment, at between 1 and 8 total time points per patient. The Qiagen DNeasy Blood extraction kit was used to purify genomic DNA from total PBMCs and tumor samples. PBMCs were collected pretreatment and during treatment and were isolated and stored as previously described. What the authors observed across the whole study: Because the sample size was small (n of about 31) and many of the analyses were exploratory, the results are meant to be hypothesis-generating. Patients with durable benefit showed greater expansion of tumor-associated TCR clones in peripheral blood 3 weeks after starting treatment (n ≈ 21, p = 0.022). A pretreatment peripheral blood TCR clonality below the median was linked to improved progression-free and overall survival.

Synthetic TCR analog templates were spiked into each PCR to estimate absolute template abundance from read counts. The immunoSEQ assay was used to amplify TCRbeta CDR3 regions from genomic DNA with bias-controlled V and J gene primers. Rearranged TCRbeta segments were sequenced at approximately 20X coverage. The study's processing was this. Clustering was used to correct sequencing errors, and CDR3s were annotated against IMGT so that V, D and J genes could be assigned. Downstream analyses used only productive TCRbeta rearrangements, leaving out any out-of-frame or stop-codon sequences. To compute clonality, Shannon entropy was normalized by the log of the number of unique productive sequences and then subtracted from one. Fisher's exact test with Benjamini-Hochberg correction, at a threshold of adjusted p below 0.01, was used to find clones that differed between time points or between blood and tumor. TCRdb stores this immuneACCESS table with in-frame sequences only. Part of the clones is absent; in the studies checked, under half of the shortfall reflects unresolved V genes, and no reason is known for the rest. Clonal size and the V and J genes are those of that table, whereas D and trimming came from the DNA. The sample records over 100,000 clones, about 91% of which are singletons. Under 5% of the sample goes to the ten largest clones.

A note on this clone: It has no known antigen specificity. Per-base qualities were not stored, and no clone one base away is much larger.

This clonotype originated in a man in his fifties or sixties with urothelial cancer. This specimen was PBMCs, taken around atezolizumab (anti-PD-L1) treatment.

The CDR3 protein: CAIQDRGRLDTQYF. In nucleotides, the sequence is TGTGCCATTCAGGACAGGGGGCGATTGGATACGCAGTATTTT. The rearrangement joined TRBV2 to TRBJ2-3, and 11 bases in between align with TRBD1. CDR3 length: 14 amino acids, cysteine to phenylalanine. The CDR3 DNA has 42 bases and is translated from base 1. The germline V gene sets CDR1 to SNHLY and CDR2 to FYNNEI. Compared with germline, V lacks 10 bases and J lacks 6 bases; bases without a gene match: 9.